This T cell receptor beta chain appears in the sequencing data of a study of shared clonotypes between healthy human individuals. Study results and caveats: Sequencing depth was expected to affect clonotype sharing among donors.

As to this clone: Antigen specificity is unknown.

CDR3 size: 14 residues. Germline V CDR1 and CDR2: MNHEY, SMNVEV (reference sequence). V was trimmed by 5 bases and J by 8 bases, leaving 16 bases between them. In replicate PCRs of unsorted PBMC, around 310 ng DNA, roughly 30,000 T cell genomes, was used. Unsorted PBMCs provided DNA that was sequenced on ten immunoSEQ deep assay plates. The authors' processing: Junction-only sequences without quality scores were provided by ImmunoSEQ, so filtering was different. Libraries were prepared by immunoSEQ multiplex PCR; TCRdb keeps only in-frame clonotypes and omits some of them. V, J and clone size reflect that table, while D and trimming were determined from the DNA. The data contain around 500,000 clones, roughly 80% of them singletons.

The sequence was collected from a woman between 40 and 50 years old in good health. Some clones in this sample may be carry-over from other donors' samples. J is TRBJ2-1 and V is TRBV27; D perhaps matches TRBD2 (7 bases). The sample consisted of PBMCs. CDR3 residues: CASSRGTRGDEQFF. The CDR3 DNA reads TGTGCCAGCAGTAGGGGGACCCGGGGGGATGAGCAGTTCTTC.